The clone carrying this T cell receptor (beta chain) appeared a few times. Antigen: not known. This entry belongs to a study of CD8+ T cells in alopecia areata. Overall study: Treated patients were dosed with oral tofacitinib, taking 5 to 10 mg twice daily. Study observations and caveats: Many expanded lesional clones persisted during tofacitinib (in both scalp and blood). Association of baseline CD8+ expansion with response is uncertain owing to one nonresponder.

Extracted RNA was reverse transcribed into cDNA, the sequencing template. The assay was immunoSEQ multiplex PCR, and TCRdb's table has in-frame clones only and misses some. The sample includes approximately 160,000 clones, around 60% seen only once; the top ten take 14%. Sample treatment: oral pan-JAK inhibitor, 5-10 mg twice daily. The CDR3 is 12 residues long. Germline V CDR1 and CDR2: GTSNPN, SVGIG (reference sequence). V gave up 3 bases and J gave up 3 bases; unmatched junction bases: 2. The sequenced sample was CD4+ T cells sorted from blood, obtained at week 24, from a patient treated with tofacitinib. This TCR came from a human donor with alopecia areata. The V call is TRBV30, the J call TRBJ2-7; 7 nucleotides align to TRBD2. CDR3 DNA sequence: TGTGCCTGGAGCCCGGGGGGCTACGAGCAGTACTTC. Its protein product is CAWSPGGYEQYF.